This T cell receptor (beta chain) was found in a study of blood T cell repertoires in COVID-19. Study summary: T cells, B-cell-depleted T cells, or PBMCs provided the cDNA or gDNA that served as material.

Profiled with immunoSEQ multiplex PCR; TCRdb holds only in-frame clones, not every one. The sample comprises about 270,000 clones, 80% to 95% of which are singletons, and 2.5% to 3% rests with the top ten. V dropped 6 bases and J dropped 1; count of bases not matched to a gene: 7. CDR3 length equals 15 residues. Germline CDR1 reads MNHNY; CDR2 reads SVGAGI (reference sequence). The clonotype originates from a man in his forties who had been exposed to COVID-19. Input material: PBMCs or T cells enriched from blood (not recorded which). The V and J genes are TRBV6-6 and TRBJ2-7, with 9 bases lining up with TRBD2. In DNA form, the CDR3 reads TGTGCCAGCAGGGCTAGCGGGGAATATTCCTACGAGCAGTACTTC. As protein: CASRASGEYSYEQYF.